This T cell receptor beta chain appears in the sequencing data of a study of blood T cells in healthy people across ages (dated by TCRdb to about 2015). Regarding the complete study: Template switching captured roughly one uniquely barcoded TCR beta cDNA molecule per two T cells in model experiments. Age-related changes in TCR beta repertoire diversity were measured in the study by deep sequencing normalized with unique cDNA molecular identifiers. The donors were split into four age groups: young (average 16 years), middle-aged (nearly 40), aged (over 55) and long-lived (approximately 89). To avoid experimental bias, donors of different ages were spread randomly across the sequencing lanes. For two donors (one aged 18 to 29 and one aged 80 or older), the study analyzed two additional independent replicas of 1 million unique cDNA reads from the same blood draw.

About this clonotype: Which antigen it targets is not known. This could be a read error, since a much larger clone is one nucleotide away.

The library came from 5' RACE. Sequencing used an Illumina HiSeq 2500. The second PCR ran for about 6 to 12 cycles and used a J-beta primer mix along with a sample-barcoded 5' primer. A unique molecular identifier was introduced onto each TCR beta cDNA molecule by a template-switch 5' adaptor carrying 12 random nucleotides. Each sample yielded at least 2.5 million CDR3-containing paired-end reads. First-strand cDNA was synthesized from all RNA with the Mint cDNA synthesis kit, primed by a TRBC-specific oligonucleotide. All cDNA was treated with uracil-DNA glycosylase and then went through a first 18-cycle PCR with the universal primers M1SS and BC2_uni_R. On the authors' methods: For normalization, 1 million high-quality reads, each with a distinct molecular identifier, were randomly selected from each sample. Instead of being binned into consensus sequences, reads with shared molecular identifiers were discarded. MiTCR, set to a Q25 quality threshold and the strictest error-elimination algorithm, was used for CDR3 identification, clonotype clustering and error correction. Lower-bound total TCR beta diversity was estimated with a nonparametric unseen species model using Euler transformation. TCRdb reran the public reads through fastp at Q25 and MiXCR, keeping productive beta chains. Every entry covers one CDR3 protein and lists the most common genes and DNA from its rows. V and J calls and clone size were set by TCRdb, not the authors. The sample records some 880,000 distinct CDR3 sequences, roughly 35% of which are singletons. 10% to 15% of the sample is in the top ten clones.

General findings and caveats noted by the study authors: Estimates of total diversity from one million sequenced T cells were regarded as lower bounds and underestimates. The CMV infection status of donors was not known, potentially confounding age-related changes in expanded clonotypes. Bulk unsorted PBMC profiling prevented conclusive comparison of naive and antigen-experienced compartments. There was a strong correlation between observed TCR beta diversity and the percentage of naive T cells measured by flow cytometry. The long-lived group showed more naive CD4+ T cells, fewer expanded clones and increased TCR diversity than the aged group, suggesting age selection. As age increased, observed TCR beta diversity per million T cells dropped in a roughly linear way, and a significant reduction was already evident by age 40.

Systemically healthy Caucasian individuals from Russia, 39 in total and aged about 6 to 95 years, were included as donors. Around 9.8 milliliters of peripheral blood were collected from each donor into EDTA-treated Vacutainer tubes. Ficoll-Paque density-gradient centrifugation was used to isolate PBMCs, with at least 6 million per sample. Trizol reagent was used to extract total RNA from the PBMCs, yielding at least 5 micrograms per sample. For every donor, flow cytometry on a PBMC aliquot measured the percentage of naive CD45RAhigh/CD27high T cells. Via the germline V gene, CDR1 is SGHTA and CDR2 FQGNSA. V is reduced by 5 bases and J by 7 bases, leaving a spacing of 18 bases between them. The CDR3 holds 15 amino acids from the cysteine to the phenylalanine. The sequence is cut down to CDR3 DNA, 45 bases in frame from base 1.

This TCR was sampled from a man aged 18-30 years in good health. Sequencing used blood. The sequence is built from TRBV7-2 and TRBJ2-1, and the D gene may be TRBD2, 5 bases matching. The DNA sequence follows: TGTGCCAGCAGCCTACCGGTGACGGGGAGAAATGAGCAGTTCTTC. Translated, this is CASSLPVTGRNEQFF. Reference TRBV7-2 and TRBJ2-1 genes cover what lies past the CDR3, so the full variable domain is GAGVSQSPSNKVTEKGKDVELRCDPISGHTALYWYRQSLGQGLEFLIYFQGNSAPDKSGLPSDRFSAERTGGSVSTLTIQRTQQEDSAVYLCASSLPVTGRNEQFFGPGTRLTVL.